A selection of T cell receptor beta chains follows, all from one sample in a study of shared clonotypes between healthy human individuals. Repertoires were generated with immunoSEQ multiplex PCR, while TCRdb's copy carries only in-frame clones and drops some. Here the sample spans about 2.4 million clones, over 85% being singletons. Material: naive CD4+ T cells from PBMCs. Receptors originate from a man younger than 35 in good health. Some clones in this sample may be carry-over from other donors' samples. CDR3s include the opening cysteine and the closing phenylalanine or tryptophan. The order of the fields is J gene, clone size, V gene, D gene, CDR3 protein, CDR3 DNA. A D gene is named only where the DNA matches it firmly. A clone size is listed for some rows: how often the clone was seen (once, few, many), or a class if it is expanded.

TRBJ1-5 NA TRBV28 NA CASSLGWGGQPQHF TGTGCCAGCAGTCTGGGTTGGGGTGGTCAGCCCCAGCATTTT
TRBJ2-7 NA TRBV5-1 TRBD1 CASSQTGGAYEQYF TGCGCCAGCAGCCAGACAGGGGGCGCGTATGAGCAGTACTTC
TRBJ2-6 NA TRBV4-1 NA CASSQRIHVGAQDRPGANVLTF TGCGCCAGCAGCCAAAGGATTCATGTTGGTGCACAAGACAGGCCTGGGGCCAACGTCCTGACTTTC
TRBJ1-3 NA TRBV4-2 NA CASSPSQVTSGNTIYF TGTGCCAGCAGCCCGTCCCAGGTAACCTCTGGAAACACCATATATTTT
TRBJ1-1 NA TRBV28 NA CASSLPLGMNTEAFF TGTGCCAGCAGTCTTCCCCTTGGGATGAACACTGAAGCTTTCTTT
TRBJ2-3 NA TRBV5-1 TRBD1 CASSPGQETDTQYF TGCGCCAGCAGCCCGGGACAGGAGACAGATACGCAGTATTTT
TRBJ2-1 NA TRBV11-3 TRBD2 CASSLVSVGLAGDSGNEQFF TGTGCCAGCAGCTTAGTGTCGGTGGGACTAGCGGGAGATAGCGGTAATGAGCAGTTCTTC
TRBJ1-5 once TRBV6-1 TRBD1 CASSSGGLGNQPQHF TGTGCCAGCAGTTCAGGGGGCTTGGGAAATCAGCCCCAGCATTTT
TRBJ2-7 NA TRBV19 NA CASSIDSTGRVEQYF TGTGCCAGTAGTATAGATTCTACGGGCAGGGTTGAGCAGTACTTC
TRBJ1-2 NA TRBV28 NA CASSLPRGYGYTF TGTGCCAGCAGTTTACCCCGGGGCTATGGCTACACCTTC
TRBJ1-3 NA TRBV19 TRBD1 CASSIFSGTGQASSGNTIYF TGTGCCAGTAGTATATTCTCCGGGACAGGACAAGCCAGCTCTGGAAACACCATATATTTT